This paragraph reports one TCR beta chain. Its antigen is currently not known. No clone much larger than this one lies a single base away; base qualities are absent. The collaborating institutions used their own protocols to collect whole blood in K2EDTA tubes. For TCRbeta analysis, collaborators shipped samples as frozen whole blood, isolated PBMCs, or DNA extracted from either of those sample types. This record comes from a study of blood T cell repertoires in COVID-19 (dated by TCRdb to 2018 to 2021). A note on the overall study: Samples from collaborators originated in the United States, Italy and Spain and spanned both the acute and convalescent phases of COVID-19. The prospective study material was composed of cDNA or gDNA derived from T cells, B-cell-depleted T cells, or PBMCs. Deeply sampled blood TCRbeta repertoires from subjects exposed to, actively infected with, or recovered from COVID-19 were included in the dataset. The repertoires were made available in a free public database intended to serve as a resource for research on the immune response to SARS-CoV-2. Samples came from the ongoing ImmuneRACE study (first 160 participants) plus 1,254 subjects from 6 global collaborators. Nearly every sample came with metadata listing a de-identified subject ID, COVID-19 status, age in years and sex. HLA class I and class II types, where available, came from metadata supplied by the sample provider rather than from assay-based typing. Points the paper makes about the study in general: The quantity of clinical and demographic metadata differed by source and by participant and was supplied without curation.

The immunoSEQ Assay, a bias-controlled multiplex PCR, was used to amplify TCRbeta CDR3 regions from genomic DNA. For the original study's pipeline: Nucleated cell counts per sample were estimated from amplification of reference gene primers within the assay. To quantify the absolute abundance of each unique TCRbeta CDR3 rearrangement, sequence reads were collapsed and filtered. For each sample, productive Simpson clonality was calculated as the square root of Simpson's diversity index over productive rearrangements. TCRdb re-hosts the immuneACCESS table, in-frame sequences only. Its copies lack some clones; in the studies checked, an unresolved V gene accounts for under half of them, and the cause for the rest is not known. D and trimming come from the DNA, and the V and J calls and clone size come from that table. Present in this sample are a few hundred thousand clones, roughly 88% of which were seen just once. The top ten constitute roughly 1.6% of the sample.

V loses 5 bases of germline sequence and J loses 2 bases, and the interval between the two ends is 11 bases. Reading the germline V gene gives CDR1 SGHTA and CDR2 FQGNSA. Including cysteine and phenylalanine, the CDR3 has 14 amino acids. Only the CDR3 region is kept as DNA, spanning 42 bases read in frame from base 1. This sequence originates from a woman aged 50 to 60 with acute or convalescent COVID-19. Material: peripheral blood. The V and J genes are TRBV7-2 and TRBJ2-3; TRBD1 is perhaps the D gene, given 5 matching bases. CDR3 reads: CASSVRQYTDTQYF. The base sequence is TGTGCCAGCAGCGTAAGACAGTACACAGATACGCAGTATTTT.